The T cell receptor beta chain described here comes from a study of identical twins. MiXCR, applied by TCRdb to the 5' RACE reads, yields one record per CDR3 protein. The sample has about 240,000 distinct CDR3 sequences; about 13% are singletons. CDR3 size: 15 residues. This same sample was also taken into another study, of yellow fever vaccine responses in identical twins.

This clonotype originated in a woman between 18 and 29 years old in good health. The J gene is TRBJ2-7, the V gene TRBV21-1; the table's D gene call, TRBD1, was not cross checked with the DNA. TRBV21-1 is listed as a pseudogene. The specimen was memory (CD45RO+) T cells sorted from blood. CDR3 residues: CASSKLSGTISEQYF. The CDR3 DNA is TGTGCCAGCAGCAAACTGAGCGGGACAATTAGCGAGCAGTACTTC.